Following are 30 T cell receptor beta chains from one sample sequenced in a study of T cell changes during pregnancy in multiple sclerosis. Sequencing used immunoSEQ multiplex PCR; TCRdb keeps in-frame clones, though not all of them. There are about 72,000 clones in the sample; 90% to 95% occur only once, and approximately 0.71% lies in the top ten. Material: peripheral blood, obtained in the third trimester of pregnancy. The receptors were sampled from a female donor in good health, enrolled as a control in a pregnancy study.

The CDR3 loop is CASSLSTPNIRDRGYEQYF. In DNA, the CDR3 is TGTGCCAGCAGTTTATCCACACCAAATATTCGGGACAGGGGATACGAGCAGTACTTC. The V gene is TRBV27, the J gene TRBJ2-7; 10 nucleotides line up with TRBD1. CDR3 size: 19 residues. The germline V gene encodes CDR1 MNHEY and CDR2 SMNVEV (reference sequence). Unmatched junction bases numbered 15, after V lost 0 bases and J lost 4 bases.

This sequence joins TRBV5-1 and TRBJ1-2; 7 nucleotides line up with TRBD1. This CDR3 has 15 amino acids. Germline V gene lookup returns CDR1 SGHRS and CDR2 YFSETQ. J gave up 4 bases and V 5 bases, and 11 bases lay outside the gene matches. In DNA form, the CDR3 reads TGCGCCAGCAGAAACCGTGGGGACAGCCTCTATGGCTACACCTTC. Translation gives CASRNRGDSLYGYTF.

The chain recombines TRBV7-8 with TRBJ2-1, with 11 bases matching TRBD2. The germline V gene has CDR1 SGHVS and CDR2 FQNEAQ. V lost 5 bases to trimming and J lost 4 bases; unmatched junction nucleotides: 4. This CDR3 spans 15 amino acids. CDR3 region: CASSRTSGSYNEQFF. In DNA, the CDR3 is TGTGCCAGCAGCCGTACTAGCGGGAGTTACAATGAGCAGTTCTTC.

The chain's CDR3 is CACSGGAATADTQYF. CDR3 DNA: TGTGCCTGTAGCGGGGGGGCCGCGACAGCAGATACGCAGTATTTT. The chain couples TRBV6-5 to TRBJ2-3, with TRBD2 matching 11 bases. Trimming cost V 11 bases and J 4 bases; bases outside gene matches: 11. The CDR3 extends over 15 amino acids. The germline CDR1 and CDR2 sequences are MNHEY and SVGAGI.

The V and J genes are TRBV5-1 and TRBJ2-3; the D gene is possibly TRBD1 (6 bases). Trimming left V 3 bases short and J 2 bases short, with 7 bases between. This CDR3 contains 13 residues. In germline, CDR1 is SGHRS, CDR2 YFSETQ. This CDR3 reads CASSWDNTDTQYF. The DNA for the CDR3 is TGCGCCAGCAGCTGGGACAACACAGATACGCAGTATTTT.

In its sample, this clone was seen once. The chain employs TRBV6-5 and TRBJ2-3; the match to TRBD2 covers 15 bases. The ends lost 2 bases at V and 4 bases at J; junction bases unmatched: 1. Germline lookup yields CDR1 MNHEY and CDR2 SVGAGI. This CDR3 contains 16 residues. CDR3 DNA: TGTGCCAGCAGTTACCGGACTAGCGGGGGGGCAGATACGCAGTATTTT. Translated: CASSYRTSGGADTQYF.

The CDR3 loop is CASTAKDSTIQFF. In nucleotides, the CDR3 is TGTGCCAGTACCGCAAAGGACAGTACAATACAGTTCTTC. The chain links TRBV19 to TRBJ2-1; possible D gene TRBD1, 6 bases. This CDR3 spans 13 amino acids. V lost 7 bases and J 13 bases, leaving 20 bases between the germline ends. Germline V gene lookup returns CDR1 LNHDA and CDR2 SQIVND (reference sequence).

This rearrangement joins TRBV23-1 to TRBJ2-7; D possibly corresponds to TRBD2 (6 bases). TRBV23-1 is treated as an ORF (open reading frame) with a function not yet certain. The V end was cut by 2 bases, the J end by 11 bases, with 16 bases between. This CDR3 region has 13 residues. The CDR3 DNA reads as TGCGCCAGCAGTCAAAGAACTAGGAGGGACGAGTACTTC. Encoded protein: CASSQRTRRDEYF.

This chain connects TRBV2 to TRBJ1-3, with a tentative D call TRBD1 (5 bases). The CDR3 loop spans 14 amino acids. Germline V gives CDR1 SNHLY, CDR2 FYNNEI. Trimming cost V 1 base and J 4 bases, with 8 bases left between them. Written as DNA, the CDR3 is TGTGCCAGCAGTGAAGGTCAGGGAGGAAACACCATATATTTT. This encodes CASSEGQGGNTIYF.

The chain joins TRBV14 to TRBJ2-2; possible D gene TRBD1, 5 bases. CDR1 is SGHDN, CDR2 FVKESK, per germline. V was pared by 1 base and J by 2 bases, with 11 bases between. The CDR3 spans 16 residues. DNA for the CDR3: TGTGCCAGCAGCCAAGGAAAGGGGCTTAACACCGGGGAGCTGTTTTTT. Its translation: CASSQGKGLNTGELFF.

This chain uses TRBV7-8 with TRBJ2-1, with 8 bases identical to TRBD1. The CDR3 runs to 14 residues. Per germline, CDR1 SGHVS and CDR2 FQNEAQ. V gave up 6 bases and J gave up 5 bases; unmatched junction bases: 6. The CDR3 nucleotides read TGTGCCAGCAGGCCAGACAGGGGCCACAATGAGCAGTTCTTC. It translates to CASRPDRGHNEQFF.

The chain carries TRBV6-5 and TRBJ1-5; 9 positions agree with TRBD1. CDR3 length equals 15 residues. V shed 8 bases, J shed 7 bases, and the junction held 12 bases outside the gene matches. Germline lookup yields CDR1 MNHEY and CDR2 SVGAGI. Here the CDR3 reads CASGSTGTGRQPQHF. CDR3 bases: TGTGCCAGCGGCTCTACCGGGACAGGGCGACAGCCCCAGCATTTT.

The rearrangement uses TRBV15 and TRBJ2-1; D perhaps matches TRBD2 (6 bases). Germline V gene lookup returns CDR1 LNHNV and CDR2 YYDKDF (reference sequence). CDR3 length equals 16 residues. Trimming pared 1 base from V and 10 bases from J, leaving 20 bases between. CDR3 amino acids: CATSRVGSAGRREQFF. In DNA form, the CDR3 reads TGTGCCACCAGCAGAGTGGGATCCGCGGGGAGACGAGAGCAGTTCTTC.

The DNA of the CDR3 is TGCGCCAGCAGCTTGAGCGGGGGGGCCACCGGGGAGCTGTTTTTT. Translating gives CASSLSGGATGELFF. The chain carries TRBV5-1 and TRBJ2-2, with 10 bases that match TRBD2. CDR1 is SGHRS, CDR2 YFSETQ, per germline. The CDR3 runs to 15 residues. V lost 1 base and J lost 4; bases outside the gene matches: 1.

The chain combines TRBV5-4 with TRBJ2-3; 8 nucleotides match TRBD1. J lost 4 bases, V lost 4 bases, and 5 bases had no gene match. CDR3 size: 14 residues. Germline assignment: CDR1 SGHNT and CDR2 YYREEE (reference sequence). CDR3 sequence (DNA): TGTGCCAGCAGCAGGGACAGGTACGCAGATACGCAGTATTTT. Amino acid sequence: CASSRDRYADTQYF.

The gene calls are TRBV5-1 and TRBJ1-1; D is possibly TRBD1 (6 bases). The germline V gene encodes CDR1 SGHRS and CDR2 YFSETQ. V was clipped by 1 base and J by 5 bases, with 15 bases between them. CDR3 size: 15 residues. CDR3 in DNA: TGCGCCAGCAGCTTGATTGGGGGCCAGGGAACTGAAGCTTTCTTT. Protein sequence: CASSLIGGQGTEAFF.

The rearrangement joins TRBV15 to TRBJ2-2, with D possibly TRBD1 on 6 matching bases. The CDR3 runs 16 residues. Germline V gene sequence: CDR1 LNHNV, CDR2 YYDKDF (reference sequence). The germline V and J ends were trimmed by 0 bases and 4 bases, with 12 bases remaining between them. The CDR3 is CATSREPGAATGELFF. For the CDR3, the DNA is TGTGCCACCAGCAGAGAACCAGGGGCCGCCACCGGGGAGCTGTTTTTT.

This chain connects TRBV6-4 to TRBJ2-3; the match to TRBD1 covers 10 bases. CDR3 length: 16 residues. V lost 0 bases to trimming and J lost 6 bases; unmatched junction nucleotides: 6. Per the germline V gene, CDR1 is MRHNA and CDR2 is SNTAGT. The CDR3 sequence is CASSDSRGTGADTQYF. The CDR3 coding sequence is TGTGCCAGCAGTGACTCGAGGGGGACAGGGGCGGATACGCAGTATTTT.

This rearrangement joins TRBV27 to TRBJ1-2; a possible D gene is TRBD1 (5 bases). The V gene lost 5 bases and the J gene lost 8 bases, with 9 bases spanning the gap. The germline V gene encodes CDR1 MNHEY and CDR2 SMNVEV (reference sequence). The CDR3 totals 11 residues. The CDR3 loop is CASSQGWGYTF. The CDR3 coding sequence is TGTGCCAGCAGTCAGGGATGGGGCTACACCTTC.

The chain joins TRBV5-1 to TRBJ2-3, with 7 bases lining up with TRBD2. Germline CDR1 SGHRS, CDR2 YFSETQ. V was pared by 4 bases and J by 2 bases, with 4 bases of the junction left unmatched. The CDR3 has 14 amino acids. CDR3 sequence reads: CASSAWDYTDTQYF. The DNA of the CDR3 is TGCGCCAGCAGCGCGTGGGACTACACAGATACGCAGTATTTT.

CDR3 DNA: TGTGCCAGCAGCCTCCGCGGGGGGGCGAACACCGGGGAGCTGTTTTTT. This gives the protein CASSLRGGANTGELFF. The chain employs TRBV7-2 and TRBJ2-2, with 9 positions matching TRBD2. The J segment lost 0 bases and the V segment lost 5 bases, leaving 4 bases of the junction unmatched. Germline CDR1 reads SGHTA; CDR2 reads FQGNSA. CDR3 length: 16 amino acids.

This sequence joins TRBV9 and TRBJ1-6; TRBD1 is a possible D gene (6 bases). The germline V gene has CDR1 SGDLS and CDR2 YYNGEE. The CDR3 is 14 residues long. Trimming took 4 bases from V and 9 from J, leaving 14 bases between them. The CDR3 sequence is CASSPETGASPLHF. For the CDR3, the DNA is TGTGCCAGCAGCCCGGAGACAGGAGCTTCACCCCTCCACTTT.

V usage is TRBV2 and J usage is TRBJ2-3; 10 bases are a match to TRBD2. The CDR3 runs to 14 residues. Germline lookup yields CDR1 SNHLY and CDR2 FYNNEI. The V segment lost 4 bases and the J segment 6 bases; nucleotides outside the gene matches: 4. This CDR3 reads CASSVAGGWDTQYF. For the CDR3, the DNA is TGTGCCAGCAGTGTAGCGGGAGGATGGGATACGCAGTATTTT.

V gene TRBV25-1 combines with J gene TRBJ2-1; D is perhaps TRBD1 (6 bases). Germline values: CDR1 MGHDK, CDR2 SYGVNS. The CDR3 extends over 15 amino acids. V was clipped by 4 bases and J by 2 bases, with 12 bases between them. The chain's CDR3 is CASSVGQGTYNEQFF. CDR3 DNA: TGTGCCAGCAGTGTAGGCCAGGGGACCTACAATGAGCAGTTCTTC.

In this sample, this clone turned up a few times. The chain combines TRBV7-9 with TRBJ2-3, with a possible D match to TRBD2 (5 bases). The length of the CDR3 is 13 residues. The germline CDR1 and CDR2 sequences are SEHNR and FQNEAQ (reference sequence). Trimming left V 1 base short and J 4 bases short, with 6 bases between. CDR3 in DNA: TGTGCCAGCAGCTTAGGGGAGCCAGATACGCAGTATTTT. This gives the protein CASSLGEPDTQYF.

The V call is TRBV7-2, the J call TRBJ1-1; D remains ambiguous. The germline V and J ends were trimmed by 9 bases and 7 bases, with 15 bases remaining between them. From germline, CDR1 is SGHTA and CDR2 FQGNSA. The CDR3 sequence is 12 residues long. The CDR3 DNA reads as TGTGCCAGTAGAGATCCGGTTGGTGAAGCTTTCTTT. Its protein is CASRDPVGEAFF.

Of note for this clone: The junction shows a germline mismatch at one end, possibly a read error. This sequence joins TRBV7-7 and TRBJ2-5, with D possibly called TRBD1 or TRBD2 (5 bases each). Germline V gene data show CDR1 as SSHAT and CDR2 as FNYEAQ (reference sequence). There are 13 residues in the CDR3. DNA of the CDR3: TGTGCTAGCAGCATAGACAGCGGAGAGACCCAGTACTTC. Amino acid sequence: CASSIDSGETQYF.

This clone came up once. The chain uses TRBV2 and TRBJ1-2; D may be TRBD1 (6 bases). Germline V gene lookup returns CDR1 SNHLY and CDR2 FYNNEI. Trimming removed 3 bases from V and 4 bases from J, with 6 bases in between. The CDR3 consists of 12 residues. Here the CDR3 reads CASSEDSYGYTF. DNA of the CDR3: TGTGCCAGCAGTGAGGACAGCTATGGCTACACCTTC.

A few counts support this clone. The gene calls are TRBV25-1 and TRBJ1-5; 7 nucleotides align to TRBD1. This CDR3 contains 14 residues. Losses at the gene ends were 5 bases for V and 11 bases for J; bases not matched to a gene: 12. Germline V CDR1 and CDR2: MGHDK, SYGVNS. CDR3 loop: CASSPGQSIVAQHF. CDR3 in DNA: TGTGCCAGCAGTCCGGGACAGTCCATAGTGGCCCAGCATTTT.

This chain links TRBV5-1 with TRBJ2-5; TRBD1 might be the D (7 bases). Germline V gene data show CDR1 as SGHRS and CDR2 as YFSETQ. Trimming took off 6 bases at V and 5 bases at J, with 17 bases between the two ends. The CDR3 totals 14 residues. Written as DNA, the CDR3 is TGCGCCAGCACCCAGGGGGGACCCTCTGAGACCCAGTACTTC. Translated: CASTQGGPSETQYF.